This paragraph reports one TCR beta chain. The antigen is undetermined. With 6 bases removed from V and 0 bases from J, the gap between germline ends came to 18 bases. CDR1 and CDR2 from the germline V gene are KGHSH and LQKENI. This CDR3 is 16 amino acids long. The study ran its PCR with 60 Vbeta and 13 Jbeta primers. Sequencing used immunoSEQ multiplex PCR; TCRdb keeps in-frame clones, though not all of them. The sample carries roughly 290,000 clones, about 87% recorded once. When sampled, the donors appeared nominally healthy, though they likely had unrecorded immune exposures. This specimen belongs to a study of cytomegalovirus exposure and HLA in healthy donors. Study conclusions and caveats: Later examination showed HLA-associated TCR beta chains had greater clonal expansion than equally common others. The study put 150 or so TCR beta chains on its list as cytomegalovirus-associated.

Sequenced material: PBMCs. This receptor was identified in a young woman in good health and CMV-seronegative. This rearrangement joins TRBV18 to TRBJ2-7, with D perhaps TRBD2 (6 bases). CDR3: CASSPGLPVGSYEQYF. The CDR3, as DNA: TGTGCCAGCTCGCCGGGACTTCCGGTGGGCTCCTACGAGCAGTACTTC.